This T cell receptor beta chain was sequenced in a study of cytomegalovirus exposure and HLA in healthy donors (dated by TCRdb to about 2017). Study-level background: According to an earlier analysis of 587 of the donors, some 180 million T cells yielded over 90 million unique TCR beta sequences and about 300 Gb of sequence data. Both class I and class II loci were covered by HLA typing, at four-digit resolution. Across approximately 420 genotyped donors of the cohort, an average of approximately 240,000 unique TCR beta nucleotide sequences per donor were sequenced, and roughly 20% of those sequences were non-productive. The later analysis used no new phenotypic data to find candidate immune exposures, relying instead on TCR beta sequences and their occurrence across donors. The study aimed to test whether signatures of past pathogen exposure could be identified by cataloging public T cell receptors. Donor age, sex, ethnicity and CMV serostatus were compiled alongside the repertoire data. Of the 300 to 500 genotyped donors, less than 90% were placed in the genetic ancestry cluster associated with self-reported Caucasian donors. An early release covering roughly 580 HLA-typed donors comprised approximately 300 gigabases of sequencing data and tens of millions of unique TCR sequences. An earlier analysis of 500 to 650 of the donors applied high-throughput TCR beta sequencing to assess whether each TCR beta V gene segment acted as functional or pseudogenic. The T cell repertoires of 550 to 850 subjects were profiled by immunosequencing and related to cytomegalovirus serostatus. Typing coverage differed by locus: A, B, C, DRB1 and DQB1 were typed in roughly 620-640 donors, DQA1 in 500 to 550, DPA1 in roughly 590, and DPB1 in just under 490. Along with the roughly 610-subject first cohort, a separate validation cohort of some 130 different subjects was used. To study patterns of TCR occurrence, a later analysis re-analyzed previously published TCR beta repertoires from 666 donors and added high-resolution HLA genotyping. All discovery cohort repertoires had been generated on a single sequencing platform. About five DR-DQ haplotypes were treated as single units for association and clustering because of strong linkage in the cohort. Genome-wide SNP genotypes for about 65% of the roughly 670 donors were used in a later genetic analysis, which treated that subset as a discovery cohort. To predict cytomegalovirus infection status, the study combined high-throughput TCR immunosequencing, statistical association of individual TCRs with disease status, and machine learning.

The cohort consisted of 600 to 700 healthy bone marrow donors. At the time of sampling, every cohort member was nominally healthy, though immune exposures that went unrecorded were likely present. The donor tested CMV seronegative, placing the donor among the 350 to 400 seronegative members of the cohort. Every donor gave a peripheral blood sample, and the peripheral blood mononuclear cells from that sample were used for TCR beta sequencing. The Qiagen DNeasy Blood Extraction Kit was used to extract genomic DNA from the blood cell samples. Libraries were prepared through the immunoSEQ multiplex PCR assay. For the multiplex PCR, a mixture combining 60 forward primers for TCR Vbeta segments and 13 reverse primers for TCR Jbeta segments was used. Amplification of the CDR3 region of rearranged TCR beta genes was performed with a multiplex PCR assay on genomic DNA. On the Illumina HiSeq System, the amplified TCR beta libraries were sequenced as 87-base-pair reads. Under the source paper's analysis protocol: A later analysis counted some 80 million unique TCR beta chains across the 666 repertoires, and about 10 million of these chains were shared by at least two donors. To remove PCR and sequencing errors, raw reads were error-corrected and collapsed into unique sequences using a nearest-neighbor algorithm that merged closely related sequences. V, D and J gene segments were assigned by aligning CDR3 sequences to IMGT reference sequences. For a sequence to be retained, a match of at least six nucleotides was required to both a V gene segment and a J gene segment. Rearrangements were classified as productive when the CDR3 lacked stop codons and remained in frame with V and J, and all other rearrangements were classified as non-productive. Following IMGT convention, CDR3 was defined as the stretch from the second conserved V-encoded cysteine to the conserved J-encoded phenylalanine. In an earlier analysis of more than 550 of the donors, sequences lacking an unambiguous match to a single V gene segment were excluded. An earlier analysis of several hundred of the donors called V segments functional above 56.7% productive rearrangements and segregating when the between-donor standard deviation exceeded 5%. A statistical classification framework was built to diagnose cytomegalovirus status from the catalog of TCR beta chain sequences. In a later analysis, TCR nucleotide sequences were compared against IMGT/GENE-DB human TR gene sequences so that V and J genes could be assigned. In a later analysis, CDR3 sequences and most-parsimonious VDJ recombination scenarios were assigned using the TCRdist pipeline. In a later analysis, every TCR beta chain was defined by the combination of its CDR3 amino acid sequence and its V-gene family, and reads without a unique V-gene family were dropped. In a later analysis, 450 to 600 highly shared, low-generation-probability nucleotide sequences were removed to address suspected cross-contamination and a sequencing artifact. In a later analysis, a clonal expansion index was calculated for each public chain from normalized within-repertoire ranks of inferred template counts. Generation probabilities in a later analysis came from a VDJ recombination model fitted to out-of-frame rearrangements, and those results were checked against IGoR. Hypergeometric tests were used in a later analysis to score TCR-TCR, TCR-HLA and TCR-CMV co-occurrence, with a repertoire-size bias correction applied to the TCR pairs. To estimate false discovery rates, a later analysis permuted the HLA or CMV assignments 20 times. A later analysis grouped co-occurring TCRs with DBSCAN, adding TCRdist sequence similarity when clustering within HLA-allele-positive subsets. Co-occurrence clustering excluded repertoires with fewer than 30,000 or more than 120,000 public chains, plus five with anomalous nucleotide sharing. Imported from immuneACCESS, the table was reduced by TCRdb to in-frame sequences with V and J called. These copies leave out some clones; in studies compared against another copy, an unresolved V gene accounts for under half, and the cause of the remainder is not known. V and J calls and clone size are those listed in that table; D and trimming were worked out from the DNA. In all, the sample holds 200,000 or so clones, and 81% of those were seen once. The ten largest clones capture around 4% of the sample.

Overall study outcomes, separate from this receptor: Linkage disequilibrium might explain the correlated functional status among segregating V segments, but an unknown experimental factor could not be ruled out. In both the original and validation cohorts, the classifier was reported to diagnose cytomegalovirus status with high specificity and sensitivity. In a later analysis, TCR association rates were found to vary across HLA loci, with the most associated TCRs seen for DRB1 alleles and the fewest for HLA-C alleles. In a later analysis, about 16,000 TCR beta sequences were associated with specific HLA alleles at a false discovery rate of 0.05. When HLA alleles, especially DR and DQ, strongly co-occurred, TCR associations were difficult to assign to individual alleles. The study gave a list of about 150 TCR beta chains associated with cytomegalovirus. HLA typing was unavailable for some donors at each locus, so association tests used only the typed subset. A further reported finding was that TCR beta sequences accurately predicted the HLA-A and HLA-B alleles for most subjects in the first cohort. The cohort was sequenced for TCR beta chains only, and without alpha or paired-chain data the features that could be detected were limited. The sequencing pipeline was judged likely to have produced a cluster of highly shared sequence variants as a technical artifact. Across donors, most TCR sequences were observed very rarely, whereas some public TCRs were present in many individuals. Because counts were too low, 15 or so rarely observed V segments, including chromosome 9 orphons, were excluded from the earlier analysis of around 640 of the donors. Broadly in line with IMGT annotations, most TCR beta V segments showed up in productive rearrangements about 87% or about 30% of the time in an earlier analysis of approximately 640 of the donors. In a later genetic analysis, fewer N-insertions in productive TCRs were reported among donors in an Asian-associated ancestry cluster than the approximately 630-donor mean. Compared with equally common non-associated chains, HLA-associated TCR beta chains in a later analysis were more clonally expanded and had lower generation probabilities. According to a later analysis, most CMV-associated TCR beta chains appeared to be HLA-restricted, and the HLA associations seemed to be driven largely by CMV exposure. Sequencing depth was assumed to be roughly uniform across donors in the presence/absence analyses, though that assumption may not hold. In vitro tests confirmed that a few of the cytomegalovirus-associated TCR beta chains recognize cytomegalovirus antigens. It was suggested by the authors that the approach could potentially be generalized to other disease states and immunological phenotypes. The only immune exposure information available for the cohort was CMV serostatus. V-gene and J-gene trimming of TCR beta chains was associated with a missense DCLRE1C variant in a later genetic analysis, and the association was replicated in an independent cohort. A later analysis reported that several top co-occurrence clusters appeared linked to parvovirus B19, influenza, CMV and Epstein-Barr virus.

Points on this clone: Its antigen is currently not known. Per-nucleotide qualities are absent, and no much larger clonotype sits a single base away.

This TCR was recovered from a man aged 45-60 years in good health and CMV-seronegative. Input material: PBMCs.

The sequenced DNA: TGTGCCAGTAGCCCGGGGGATCGGATTCAGCCCCAGCATTTT. It codes for CASSPGDRIQPQHF. The chain is assembled from TRBV19 and TRBJ1-5; D gene: possibly TRBD1, on 5 matching bases. The junction carries 15 bases between V and J, which are trimmed by 6 bases and 6 bases respectively. Measured from the cysteine to the phenylalanine, the CDR3 is 14 residues long. Just the 42-base CDR3 DNA is kept, in frame starting at base 1. In the germline V gene (reference sequence), CDR1 corresponds to LNHDA and CDR2 to SQIVND.